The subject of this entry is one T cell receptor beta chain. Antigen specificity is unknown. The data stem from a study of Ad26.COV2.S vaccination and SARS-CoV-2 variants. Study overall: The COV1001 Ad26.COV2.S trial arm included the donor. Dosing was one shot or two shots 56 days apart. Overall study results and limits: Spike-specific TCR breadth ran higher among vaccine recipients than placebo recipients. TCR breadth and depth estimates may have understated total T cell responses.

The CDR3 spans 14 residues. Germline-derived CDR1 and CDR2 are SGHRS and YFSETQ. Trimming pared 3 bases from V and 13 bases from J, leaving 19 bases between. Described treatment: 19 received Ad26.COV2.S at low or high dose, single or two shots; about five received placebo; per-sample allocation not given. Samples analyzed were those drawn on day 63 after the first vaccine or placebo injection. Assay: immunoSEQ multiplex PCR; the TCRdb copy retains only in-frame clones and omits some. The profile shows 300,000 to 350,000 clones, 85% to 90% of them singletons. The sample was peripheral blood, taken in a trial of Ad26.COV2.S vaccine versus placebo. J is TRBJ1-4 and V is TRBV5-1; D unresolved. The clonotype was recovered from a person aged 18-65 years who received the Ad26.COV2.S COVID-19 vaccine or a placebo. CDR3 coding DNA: TGCGCCAGCAGCTCAGACGGATTAATGAAGGGACTGTTTTTT. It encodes CASSSDGLMKGLFF.